One sample yielded the 19 T cell receptor beta chains listed below, sequenced in a study of cytomegalovirus exposure and HLA in healthy donors. The repertoire was sequenced with immunoSEQ multiplex PCR; TCRdb's copy has only in-frame clones and lacks some. The sample includes around 60,000 clones, about 91% seen only once; the top ten take around 1.4%. The specimen sequenced was PBMCs. The receptors stem from a woman aged 18-29 years in good health and CMV-seronegative.

This chain joins TRBV19 and TRBJ2-7; 8 bases line up with TRBD1. Germline loops: CDR1 LNHDA, CDR2 SQIVND (reference sequence). The CDR3 sequence is 15 residues long. With 5 bases clipped from V and 0 bases from J, the junction kept 6 bases outside the gene matches. CDR3 residues: CASSLNRGSSYEQYF. CDR3 DNA sequence: TGTGCCAGTAGTCTCAACAGGGGGAGCTCCTACGAGCAGTACTTC.

This chain links TRBV11-1 with TRBJ1-1; TRBD1 might be the D (6 bases). The CDR3 covers 13 residues. Germline lookup yields CDR1 SGHAT and CDR2 FQDESV (reference sequence). The V and J ends lost 4 bases and 2 bases respectively, with 8 bases between them. CDR3 nucleotides: TGTGCCAGCAGCTGGGGACAAAACACTGAAGCTTTCTTT. Encoded protein: CASSWGQNTEAFF. The full variable domain, completed using reference TRBV11-1 and TRBJ1-1, is EAEVAQSPRYKITEKSQAVAFWCDPISGHATLYWYRQILGQGPELLVQFQDESVVDDSQLPKDRFSAERLKGVDSTLKIQPAELGDSAMYLCASSWGQNTEAFFGQGTRLTVV.

The chain is built from TRBV9 and TRBJ2-3; D remains ambiguous. From germline, CDR1 is SGDLS and CDR2 YYNGEE. The CDR3 is made up of 13 amino acids. V was pared by 4 bases and J by 6 bases, with 12 bases between. The CDR3 nucleotides are TGTGCCAGCAGCACTTCATTCCGGGATACGCAGTATTTT. Encoded protein: CASSTSFRDTQYF.

The rearrangement uses TRBV6-1 and TRBJ2-3; 10 nucleotides match TRBD1. With V trimmed by 2 bases and J by 5 bases, 10 bases remained unmatched. The CDR3 totals 17 residues. Looked up from germline, CDR1 is MNHNS and CDR2 is SASEGT. This CDR3 is CASSERAGQGFRDTQYF. DNA for the CDR3: TGTGCCAGCAGTGAAAGGGCGGGACAGGGGTTTAGAGATACGCAGTATTTT.

The chain couples TRBV11-3 to TRBJ2-7, with 9 bases fitting TRBD2. V dropped 4 bases and J dropped 7; count of bases not matched to a gene: 14. The V gene's germline CDR1 is SGHNT and CDR2 YENEEA. The CDR3 length is 16 residues. The CDR3 DNA follows: TGTGCCAGCAGCTCAGGGTCCGGGTTAGCGGGGGTTGAGCAGTACTTC. It specifies CASSSGSGLAGVEQYF.

The V gene is TRBV28, the J gene TRBJ2-7, with 9 bases aligning to TRBD1. Trimming took 3 bases from V and 3 from J; bases not matched to a gene: 6. The CDR3 covers 15 residues. Germline CDR1 MDHEN, CDR2 SYDVKM. CDR3 loop: CASSFSLTGGYEQYF. In DNA form, the CDR3 reads TGTGCCAGCAGTTTTTCTCTGACAGGGGGCTACGAGCAGTACTTC.

The chain is built from TRBV15 and TRBJ1-3; D uncertain. Trimming left V 5 bases short and J 4 bases short, with 15 bases between. The CDR3 consists of 15 residues. The germline V gene has CDR1 LNHNV and CDR2 YYDKDF (reference sequence). The CDR3 DNA follows: TGTGCCACCAGCGTTTCAAATCTAGTGGGAAACACCATATATTTT. Its translation is CATSVSNLVGNTIYF.

The chain is built from TRBV29-1 and TRBJ2-7; perhaps TRBD1 as D (6 bases). V was cut by 6 bases and J by 9 bases, with 21 bases left in between. Germline assignment: CDR1 SQVTM and CDR2 ANQGSEA. The CDR3 loop spans 13 amino acids. The CDR3 sequence: CSVPGTKSIGQYF. CDR3 sequence (DNA): TGCAGCGTACCCGGGACAAAATCAATCGGGCAGTACTTC.

This chain connects TRBV30 to TRBJ1-1; 8 nucleotides agree with TRBD1. Germline CDR1 and CDR2: GTSNPN and SVGIG (reference sequence). CDR3 length equals 15 residues. Trimming cost V 2 bases and J 1 base; bases outside gene matches: 6. The CDR3 DNA reads TGTGCCTGGAGTTCGCCGGACAGGGCGAACACTGAAGCTTTCTTT. Amino acid sequence: CAWSSPDRANTEAFF.

The genes are TRBV5-1 and TRBJ2-7; 10 nucleotides line up with TRBD1. Germline V lookup: CDR1 SGHRS, CDR2 YFSETQ. The CDR3 contains 14 residues. V lost 0 bases, J lost 7 bases, and 4 bases stayed unmatched. CDR3 in amino acids: CASSLGDRGSEQYF. The CDR3 nucleotides read TGCGCCAGCAGCTTGGGGGACAGGGGCTCGGAGCAGTACTTC.

The J gene is TRBJ1-6, the V gene TRBV4-1, with D possibly matching TRBD1 (6 bases). Germline CDR1 is MGHRA and CDR2 is YSYEKL. There are 17 residues in the CDR3. The V gene lost 4 bases and the J gene lost 0 bases, with 13 bases spanning the gap. The CDR3 reads CASSPTGPGSYNSPLHF. The CDR3 coding sequence is TGCGCCAGCAGCCCCACAGGGCCCGGCTCCTATAATTCACCCCTCCACTTT.

This clone was seen a single time. The chain is built from TRBV15 and TRBJ2-1; D is unresolved. V was cut by 1 base and J by 8 bases, with 9 bases left in between. The CDR3 is 13 residues long. CDR1 is LNHNV, CDR2 YYDKDF, per germline (reference sequence). Here the CDR3 DNA reads TGTGCCACCAGCAGAGGGCAGATTGATGAGCAGTTCTTC. It yields the protein CATSRGQIDEQFF.

V gene TRBV5-4 combines with J gene TRBJ2-7; D possibly corresponds to TRBD1 (6 bases). Germline values: CDR1 SGHNT, CDR2 YYREEE (reference sequence). The length of the CDR3 is 14 residues. V was clipped by 4 bases and J by 3 bases, with 14 bases between them. The DNA of the CDR3 is TGTGCCAGCAGCCCTTCAACAGGGAACTACGAGCAGTACTTC. This translates into CASSPSTGNYEQYF.

This chain uses TRBV10-3 with TRBJ2-2; 7 bases are a match to TRBD1. The ends lost 3 bases at V and 5 bases at J; junction bases unmatched: 0. CDR3 length: 13 amino acids. Germline CDR1 reads ENHRY; CDR2 reads SYGVKD. In DNA, the CDR3 is TGTGCCATCAGTGAACAGGGGACCGGGGAGCTGTTTTTT. Protein: CAISEQGTGELFF.

The CDR3 DNA reads TGTGCCAGCAGTTTCAGCGGGGCCCTCTACGAGCAGTACTTC. Residues: CASSFSGALYEQYF. This chain connects TRBV28 to TRBJ2-7, with 7 positions matching TRBD2. CDR1 is MDHEN, CDR2 SYDVKM, per germline. The CDR3 spans 14 residues. Losses at the gene ends were 3 bases for V and 3 bases for J; bases not matched to a gene: 5.

This chain joins TRBV19 and TRBJ2-5; D possibly corresponds to TRBD2 (5 bases). Germline lookup yields CDR1 LNHDA and CDR2 SQIVND (reference sequence). The CDR3 is 14 amino acids. Trimming took 1 base from V and 2 from J, leaving 8 bases between them. This chain's CDR3 is CASSIGEWQETQYF. CDR3 DNA sequence: TGTGCCAGTAGTATAGGGGAGTGGCAAGAGACCCAGTACTTC.

The rearrangement uses TRBV5-1 and TRBJ1-1; D is perhaps TRBD1 (5 bases). From germline, CDR1 is SGHRS and CDR2 YFSETQ. This CDR3 is built from 15 residues. The ends were cut back, 0 bases at V and 5 bases at J, with 14 bases in the middle. CDR3 sequence (DNA): TGCGCCAGCAGCTTGGCCCAATCAGGGTTTACTGAAGCTTTCTTT. It codes for CASSLAQSGFTEAFF.

This sequence joins TRBV5-1 and TRBJ1-3; D ambiguous. CDR3 size: 13 residues. Germline V gives CDR1 SGHRS, CDR2 YFSETQ. Trimming shortened V by 4 bases and J by 3 bases, and 8 bases separated the two germline ends. The CDR3 DNA reads TGCGCCAGCAGCGCGGGCTATGGAAACACCATATATTTT. It is translated as CASSAGYGNTIYF.

The gene calls are TRBV27 and TRBJ1-4; weak D call: TRBD1 (5 bases). This CDR3 is built from 14 residues. V was shortened by 5 bases and J by 5 bases, with 12 bases between the two germline ends. The germline CDR1 and CDR2 sequences are MNHEY and SMNVEV (reference sequence). The CDR3 nucleotides read TGTGCCAGCAGTGGCGGGACGTCAAATGAAAAACTGTTTTTT. This translates into CASSGGTSNEKLFF.